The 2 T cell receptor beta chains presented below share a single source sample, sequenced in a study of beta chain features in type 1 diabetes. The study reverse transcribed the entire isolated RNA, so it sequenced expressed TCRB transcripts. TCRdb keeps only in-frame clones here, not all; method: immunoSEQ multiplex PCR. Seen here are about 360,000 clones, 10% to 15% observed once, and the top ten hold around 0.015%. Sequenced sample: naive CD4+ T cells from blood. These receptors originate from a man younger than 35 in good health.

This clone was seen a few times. CDR3 in DNA: TGTGCCAGCAGCTCGCAGGGGAACGGGGAGCTGTTTTTT. Encoded protein: CASSSQGNGELFF. The V gene is TRBV7-2, the J gene TRBJ2-2; possibly TRBD1 for D (6 bases). The V end was cut by 4 bases, the J end by 7 bases, with 10 bases between. Germline CDR1 reads SGHTA; CDR2 reads FQGNSA. This CDR3 contains 13 residues.

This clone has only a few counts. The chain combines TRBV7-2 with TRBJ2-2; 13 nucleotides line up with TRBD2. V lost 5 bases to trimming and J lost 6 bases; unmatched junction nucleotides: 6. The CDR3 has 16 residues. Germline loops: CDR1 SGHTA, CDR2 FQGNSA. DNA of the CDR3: TGTGCCAGCAGCCCGGGACTAGCGGGAAAGGCCGGGGAGCTGTTTTTT. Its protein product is CASSPGLAGKAGELFF.